This paragraph covers one T cell receptor (beta chain) sequence. V shed 2 bases, J shed 3 bases, and the junction held 5 bases outside the gene matches. Germline values: CDR1 KGHDR, CDR2 SFDVKD. The length of the CDR3 is 17 residues. This entry belongs to a study of blood T cell repertoires in COVID-19. At the level of the study: Some COVID-19 samples were acute and others convalescent; all came from the United States, Italy and Spain. T cells, B-cell-depleted T cells, or PBMCs supplied cDNA or gDNA.

Authors' processing steps: Estimation of nucleated cell counts was performed using reference gene primer amplification. Profiled with immunoSEQ multiplex PCR; TCRdb holds only in-frame clones, not every one. The V and J calls and clone size are taken from that table; D and trimming were inferred from the DNA. The sample consists of roughly 180,000 clones, 80% to 90% of them appearing once. The receptor was isolated from a man aged 55 to 70 with acute or convalescent COVID-19. The specimen sequenced was peripheral blood. The gene calls are TRBV24-1 and TRBJ2-2; 10 positions agree with TRBD1. CDR3 sequence (DNA): TGTGCCACCAGTGATTCCTACGGGACAGGGGACACCGGGGAGCTGTTTTTT. Translation gives CATSDSYGTGDTGELFF.